A selection of T cell receptor beta chains follows, all from one sample in a study of OX40 agonist ivuxolimab in advanced cancers. Produced via immunoSEQ multiplex PCR; TCRdb's table is partial and in-frame only. Of approximately 57,000 clones listed, approximately 78% are singletons. The sequencing used CD4+ or CD8+ T cells sorted from blood, collected in a trial of the OX40 agonist ivuxolimab. The receptors were sampled from an adult with an advanced solid tumor such as melanoma, head and neck, liver or kidney cancer. Both conserved end residues are part of each CDR3. D genes are given only for firm matches. A row's size may be missing; if present it is once, few, many or a size class.

clone_size j_call d_call v_call cdr3_nt cdr3_aa
few TRBJ2-7 TRBD1 TRBV11-2 TGTGCCAGCAGCTTCCGGGACAGAGGATACGAGCAGTACTTC CASSFRDRGYEQYF
NA TRBJ2-5 NA TRBV7-6 TGTGCCAGCAGCCCTAGGGTGGGGAATCAAGAGACCCAGTACTTC CASSPRVGNQETQYF
few TRBJ2-5 NA TRBV19 TGTGCCAGTAGTATAGTTTTTGGACACCTCCCGGAGACCCAGTACTTC CASSIVFGHLPETQYF
few TRBJ2-6 NA TRBV2 TGTGCCAGCAGTGACAGGGGATCTGGGGCCAACGTCCTGACTTTC CASSDRGSGANVLTF
NA TRBJ1-4 NA TRBV5-6 TGTGCCAGCAGCCCGATAGGCCGCGCAACTAATGAAAAACTGTTTTTT CASSPIGRATNEKLFF
NA TRBJ2-5 TRBD1 TRBV29-1 TGCAGCGTTGTCCCTAGGGACAGGGGGCCTCTTCAAGAGACCCAGTACTTC CSVVPRDRGPLQETQYF
NA TRBJ2-3 TRBD2 TRBV29-1 TGCAGCATAATGGGACTAGCGGGGACAGATACGCAGTATTTT CSIMGLAGTDTQYF
NA TRBJ2-7 TRBD1 TRBV5-6 TGTGCCAGCAGCTTGGGGCAGGGGGCGGACGAGCAGTACTTC CASSLGQGADEQYF
NA TRBJ2-3 TRBD2 TRBV7-2 TGTGCCAGCAGCTTATCCAGCGGGGGAGGGCCAGATACGCAGTATTTT CASSLSSGGGPDTQYF
NA TRBJ1-2 NA TRBV7-9 TGTGCCAGCAGCTTAGTAGCCAACTATGGCTACACCTTC CASSLVANYGYTF
NA TRBJ1-2 TRBD1 TRBV27 TGTGCCAGCAGTCCCGGGACAGGCCTAGCTAACTATGGCTACACCTTC CASSPGTGLANYGYTF
NA TRBJ2-2 NA TRBV18 TGTGCCAGCTCACCAACACCTAATCACGGGGAGCTGTTTTTT CASSPTPNHGELFF
NA TRBJ2-1 NA TRBV19 TGTGCCAGTAGTATACATTCCAGGGTATACAATGAGCAGTTCTTC CASSIHSRVYNEQFF
NA TRBJ2-7 TRBD1 TRBV29-1 TGCAGCGCACTAAAAGCAGGGGGCTACGAGCAGTACTTC CSALKAGGYEQYF
few TRBJ2-5 TRBD2 TRBV27 TGTGCCAGCAGCCGGACTAGCGGGCCCAACCCTGGAGAGACCCAGTACTTC CASSRTSGPNPGETQYF
NA TRBJ1-1 NA TRBV6-6 TGTGCCAGCAGTTCCGCCCGGGGGACTGAAGCTTTCTTT CASSSARGTEAFF
NA TRBJ2-2 NA TRBV19 TGTGCCAGTAGTATATACGCGGGGTCAACCGGGGAGCTGTTTTTT CASSIYAGSTGELFF
NA TRBJ2-2 NA TRBV5-1 TGCGCCAGCAGGGGTGAGGACACATCGAACACCGGGGAGCTGTTTTTT CASRGEDTSNTGELFF
NA TRBJ2-2 NA TRBV11-3 TGTGCCAGCAGCCCTGGGTCTAGCAGAGGAATTGGGGAGCTGTTTTTT CASSPGSSRGIGELFF
once TRBJ2-7 NA TRBV2 TGTGCCAGCACGGTACAGCTCTCATACGAGCAGTACTTC CASTVQLSYEQYF
NA TRBJ2-5 NA TRBV5-1 TGCGCCAGCAGCTTTAGTGGGCATTGGGAGACCCAGTACTTC CASSFSGHWETQYF
NA TRBJ1-5 NA TRBV2 TGTGCCAGCAGTGAAGGGCAGGTCCAGAATCAGCCCCAGCATTTT CASSEGQVQNQPQHF
few TRBJ1-1 NA TRBV6-5 TGTGCCAGCAGTTACTCGGGGGCGAGAACTGAAGCTTTCTTT CASSYSGARTEAFF
few TRBJ1-2 NA TRBV15 TGTGCCACCAGCAGAGATTCGGCTTACGCACCCGGCTACACCTTC CATSRDSAYAPGYTF
NA TRBJ2-7 TRBD1 TRBV5-1 TGCGCCAGCAGCTTGGGGGACAGGGTCTCCGAGCAGTACTTC CASSLGDRVSEQYF
NA TRBJ1-6 NA TRBV6-6 TGTGCCAGCAGTTATCCGGGGGGCGCCTCACCCCTCCACTTT CASSYPGGASPLHF
NA TRBJ2-4 NA TRBV4-1 TGCGCCAGCAGCCAAGTACGAAACATTCAGTACTTC CASSQVRNIQYF
few TRBJ2-3 TRBD1 TRBV4-2 TGTGCCAGCAGCCAAGAGCAGGGGGCGAATACAGATACGCAGTATTTT CASSQEQGANTDTQYF